These 5 T cell receptor beta chains share one sample of origin, sequenced in a study of long-term antiretroviral therapy in people with HIV. They ran version v3.0 of the immunoSEQ assay at survey level. Profiling relied on immunoSEQ multiplex PCR, and the TCRdb table lists in-frame clones only, not all of them. The data contain about 28,000 clones, roughly 90% of them seen just once; the ten biggest clones take up just over 3.5%. The sample consisted of unsorted PBMCs, taken 1.8 years after starting antiretroviral therapy. Source of these receptors: a woman in her late teens or twenties with HIV.

The chain uses TRBV5-1 and TRBJ2-7; 12 nucleotides match TRBD2. The CDR3 totals 15 residues. Unmatched junction bases numbered 3, after V lost 3 bases and J lost 2 bases. Looked up from germline, CDR1 is SGHRS and CDR2 is YFSETQ. CDR3 DNA sequence: TGCGCCAGCAGCTCAGGACTAGCGGGAACCTACGAGCAGTACTTC. Protein: CASSSGLAGTYEQYF.

The genes are TRBV5-1 and TRBJ2-3, with TRBD2 matching over 11 bases. Germline trimming cut 0 bases from V and 0 bases from J; bases unmatched to any gene: 6. CDR3 length: 18 residues. Germline V CDR1 and CDR2: SGHRS, YFSETQ. The CDR3 is CASSLAFRTSGSTDTQYF. CDR3 coding DNA: TGCGCCAGCAGCTTGGCCTTTAGGACTAGCGGGAGCACAGATACGCAGTATTTT.

The sample holds a few counts of this clone. Mismatch with germline at one junction end may stem from a read error. This rearrangement joins TRBV6-1 to TRBJ1-1; D gene ambiguous. Per germline, CDR1 MNHNS and CDR2 SASEGT. The CDR3 spans 8 residues. The CDR3 bases are TGTGCCAGCACTGAAGCTTTCTTT. This sequence encodes CASTEAFF.

The gene calls are TRBV6-6 and TRBJ1-2; D uncertain. Germline CDR1 reads MNHNY; CDR2 reads SVGAGI (reference sequence). Deletions cut 4 bases from V and 8 bases from J, with 14 bases between. The CDR3 spans 13 residues. CDR3 loop: CASSSPHLMGYTF. DNA of the CDR3: TGTGCCAGCAGTTCTCCTCACCTCATGGGCTACACCTTC.

The rearrangement links TRBV25-1 to TRBJ2-7; TRBD1 matches at 9 bases. Per the germline V gene, CDR1 is MGHDK and CDR2 is SYGVNS. Germline trimming cut 5 bases from V and 3 bases from J; bases unmatched to any gene: 5. CDR3 length: 14 residues. The CDR3: CASSPGTGNYEQYF. Written as DNA, the CDR3 is TGTGCCAGCAGTCCCGGGACAGGGAACTACGAGCAGTACTTC.